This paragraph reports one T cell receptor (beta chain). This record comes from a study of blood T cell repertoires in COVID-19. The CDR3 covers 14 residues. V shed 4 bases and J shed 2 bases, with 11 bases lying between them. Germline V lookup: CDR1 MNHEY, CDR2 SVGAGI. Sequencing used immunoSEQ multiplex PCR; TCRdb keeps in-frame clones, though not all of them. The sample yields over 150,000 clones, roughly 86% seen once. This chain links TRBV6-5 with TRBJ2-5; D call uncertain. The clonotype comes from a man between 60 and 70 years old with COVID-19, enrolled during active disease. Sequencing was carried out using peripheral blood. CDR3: CASSSSAFQETQYF. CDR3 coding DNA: TGTGCCAGCAGTTCCTCGGCCTTTCAAGAGACCCAGTACTTC.